The present TCR beta chain was sequenced within a study of blood T cell repertoires in COVID-19. Germline V gives CDR1 LGHDT, CDR2 YNNKEL (reference sequence). Trimming shortened V by 4 bases and J by 1 base, and 13 bases separated the two germline ends. CDR3 length: 15 amino acids. Generated by immunoSEQ multiplex PCR, the TCRdb table keeps only in-frame clones and is missing some. Among around 250,000 clones listed, approximately 80% were seen once. Sequencing was performed on PBMCs or T cells enriched from blood (not recorded which). The chain has TRBV3-1 (or the pseudogene TRBV3-2) and TRBJ2-5, with D tentatively TRBD2 (6 bases). The origin of this receptor is a man aged 40-49 years who had recovered from COVID-19. CDR3 nucleotides: TGTGCCAGCAGCCCCTCGACTAGGACCCAAGAGACCCAGTACTTC. This encodes CASSPSTRTQETQYF.